This T cell receptor beta chain was identified in a study of radiation and T cells in renal cell carcinoma. Sequenced by immunoSEQ multiplex PCR; TCRdb stores in-frame clones only, minus some. The sample includes fewer than 200,000 clones, about nine tenths of them seen just once. Sample time point: blood 4 weeks post-SBRT, at nephrectomy. The sample's treatment: 15 Gy SBRT to primary tumor, nephrectomy 4 weeks later. The CDR3 has 13 residues. V was pared by 5 bases and J by 7 bases, with 6 bases of the junction left unmatched. Looked up from germline, CDR1 is LNHDA and CDR2 is SQIVND (reference sequence).

The receptor comes from a woman aged 45 to 65 with renal cell carcinoma. The chain is built from TRBV19 and TRBJ2-7; TRBD1 aligns across 9 bases. The source was blood, collected from a patient whose treatment included radiotherapy and nephrectomy. The DNA for the CDR3 is TGTGCCAGTAGTCCGGACAGGGGTGGAGAGCAGTACTTC. Residues: CASSPDRGGEQYF.